The 30 T cell receptor beta chains below all came from one sample that was sequenced in a study of cytomegalovirus exposure and HLA in healthy donors. Primers included in the PCR were 60 Vbeta and 13 Jbeta primers. Data came from immunoSEQ multiplex PCR; TCRdb stores just in-frame clones and leaves some out. The table records over 130,000 clones, about four fifths of them present only once. Sequenced sample: PBMCs. The source is a male donor in good health and CMV-seronegative.

The CDR3 region is CASSVGLGQGVYEQYF. CDR3 nucleotides: TGTGCCAGCAGCGTAGGTTTGGGACAGGGCGTCTACGAGCAGTACTTC. The genes are TRBV9 and TRBJ2-7, with 9 positions matching TRBD1. CDR3 length: 16 amino acids. Germline values: CDR1 SGDLS, CDR2 YYNGEE. V dropped 0 bases and J dropped 3; count of bases not matched to a gene: 7.

This clone turned up a few times. The chain carries TRBV28 and TRBJ1-2; no definite D call. Trimming took 7 bases from V and 4 from J, leaving 10 bases between them. CDR1 is MDHEN and CDR2 is SYDVKM in the germline V gene. This CDR3 contains 12 residues. CDR3 DNA sequence: TGTGCCAGCAACCTAGGTATCTATGGCTACACCTTC. Residues: CASNLGIYGYTF.

V gene TRBV6-5 combines with J gene TRBJ1-1; the match to TRBD1 covers 10 bases. V was pared by 1 base and J by 7 bases, with 3 bases of the junction left unmatched. Germline CDR1 reads MNHEY; CDR2 reads SVGAGI. This CDR3 comprises 14 residues. The CDR3 DNA is TGTGCCAGCAGTTACTGGGACAGGGGAGGTGAAGCTTTCTTT. Translation: CASSYWDRGGEAFF.

The chain uses TRBV7-6 and TRBJ2-5, with 12 bases fitting TRBD2. Looked up from germline, CDR1 is SGHVS and CDR2 is FNYEAQ. The length of the CDR3 is 15 residues. V was pared by 6 bases and J by 5 bases, with 7 bases of the junction left unmatched. CDR3 nucleotides: TGTGCCAGCAGGGGGCTAGCGGGAGGGCGTGAGACCCAGTACTTC. As protein: CASRGLAGGRETQYF.

V and J are TRBV27 and TRBJ2-1; tentative D call: TRBD2 (6 bases). Trimming removed 8 bases at V and 8 bases at J, with 10 bases between. The CDR3 extends over 11 amino acids. Germline CDR1 reads MNHEY; CDR2 reads SMNVEV (reference sequence). The CDR3 nucleotides are TGTGCCAGCCGGGACTTTTATGAGCAGTTCTTC. Translation: CASRDFYEQFF.

This chain links TRBV7-9 with TRBJ1-2; tentatively, D is TRBD1 (6 bases). Germline lookup yields CDR1 SEHNR and CDR2 FQNEAQ (reference sequence). This CDR3 spans 15 amino acids. V was clipped by 4 bases and J by 2 bases, with 14 bases between them. DNA for the CDR3: TGTGCCAGCAGCTCTAACCAACAGGGAAACTATGGCTACACCTTC. It encodes CASSSNQQGNYGYTF.

The chain uses TRBV19 and TRBJ1-1; TRBD1 matches at 9 bases. The CDR3 is 15 amino acids. Losses at the gene ends were 6 bases for V and 4 bases for J; bases not matched to a gene: 9. The germline V gene has CDR1 LNHDA and CDR2 SQIVND (reference sequence). The CDR3 region has the DNA TGTGCCAGTAGGGTGGACAGGGGAGCGGGCACTGAAGCTTTCTTT. Translating it yields CASRVDRGAGTEAFF.

On this clone itself: Distinct nucleotide sequences in the sample also encode this CDR3. This chain connects TRBV27 to TRBJ1-3; 7 bases map to TRBD1. The CDR3 extends over 15 amino acids. Trimming removed 6 bases from V and 2 bases from J; junction bases left unmatched: 7. Looked up from germline, CDR1 is MNHEY and CDR2 is SMNVEV (reference sequence). The CDR3 nucleotides read TGTGCCAGCAGGCTGGACAGGAATGCTGGAAACACCATATATTTT. Translated, it gives CASRLDRNAGNTIYF.

The V call is TRBV7-6, the J call TRBJ1-4; D gene unclear. The CDR3 has 15 residues. Germline V gives CDR1 SGHVS, CDR2 FNYEAQ. Trimming shortened V by 5 bases and J by 7 bases, and 17 bases separated the two germline ends. In DNA form, the CDR3 reads TGTGCCAGCAGCGCGGTCCCTAATTCCCTTGAAAAACTGTTTTTT. Its protein product is CASSAVPNSLEKLFF.

The chain recombines TRBV7-3 with TRBJ2-1; 10 nucleotides line up with TRBD2. V trimming: 0 bases; J trimming: 1 base; junction bases outside the gene matches: 18. Germline-derived CDR1 and CDR2 are SGHTA and FQGTGA. The CDR3 contains 22 residues. Written as DNA, the CDR3 is TGTGCCAGCAGCTTAACGGGGGAATTTGGGACTAGCGCGTATTCATCCTACAATGAGCAGTTCTTC. This encodes CASSLTGEFGTSAYSSYNEQFF. The whole variable domain, filled in from reference TRBV7-3 and TRBJ2-1, reads GAGVSQTPSNKVTEKGKYVELRCDPISGHTALYWYRQSLGQGPEFLIYFQGTGAADDSGLPNDRFFAVRPEGSVSTLKIQRTERGDSAVYLCASSLTGEFGTSAYSSYNEQFFGPGTRLTVL.

The chain has TRBV6-6 and TRBJ2-2; D is ambiguous. Trimming cost V 3 bases and J 8 bases, with 7 bases left between them. CDR1 is MNHNY, CDR2 SVGAGI, per germline (reference sequence). The CDR3 is 12 amino acids. The CDR3 coding sequence is TGTGCCAGCAGTTATGTAGTGGGGGAGCTGTTTTTT. It encodes CASSYVVGELFF.

The rearrangement uses TRBV25-1 and TRBJ2-5, with a weak D call TRBD1 (6 bases). The DNA end is a closer match to TRBJ2-7, so the J assignment may be wrong. CDR1 is MGHDK and CDR2 is SYGVNS in the germline V gene. This CDR3 comprises 13 residues. The CDR3 loop is CASSRFRGSEQYF. CDR3 DNA: TGTGCCAGCAGTAGGTTCAGGGGAAGCGAGCAGTACTTC.

V gene TRBV27 combines with J gene TRBJ2-1, with D maybe TRBD1 (6 bases). Germline CDR1 MNHEY, CDR2 SMNVEV (reference sequence). Between the trimmed V and J ends, which lost 5 bases and 4 bases, there was a span of 12 bases. This CDR3 spans 14 amino acids. CDR3 bases: TGTGCCAGCAGTCCGTCAGGGGAATACAATGAGCAGTTCTTC. Translated: CASSPSGEYNEQFF.

Only one count was recorded for this clone. The V call is TRBV5-6, the J call TRBJ1-1; possible D gene TRBD1, 5 bases. Germline-derived CDR1 and CDR2 are SGHDT and YYEEEE. Deletions cut 5 bases from V and 1 base from J, with 9 bases between. The CDR3 has 13 residues. CDR3 protein: CASSATGNTEAFF. DNA for the CDR3: TGTGCCAGCAGTGCAACAGGGAACACTGAAGCTTTCTTT.

This sequence joins TRBV30 and TRBJ1-1; the D is unclear. Trimming shortened V by 0 bases and J by 1 base, and 6 bases separated the two germline ends. Per germline, CDR1 GTSNPN and CDR2 SVGIG (reference sequence). This CDR3 has 13 residues. The chain's CDR3 is CAWSVAPNTEAFF. CDR3 nucleotides: TGTGCCTGGAGTGTCGCGCCGAACACTGAAGCTTTCTTT.

The chain couples TRBV7-3 to TRBJ2-1, with a weak D call TRBD1 (5 bases). There are 13 residues in the CDR3. Trimming cost V 3 bases and J 6 bases, with 9 bases left between them. Germline V gene sequence: CDR1 SGHTA, CDR2 FQGTGA. Here the CDR3 DNA reads TGTGCCAGCAGCTTGGACAACTCCAATGAGCAGTTCTTC. The encoded protein is CASSLDNSNEQFF.

The rearrangement joins TRBV2 to TRBJ2-7; TRBD2 matches 15 bases. Germline V gene data show CDR1 as SNHLY and CDR2 as FYNNEI. This CDR3 contains 16 residues. Trimming removed 8 bases from V and 5 bases from J; junction bases left unmatched: 10. CDR3 amino acids: CASPGLAGGYGNEQYF. The CDR3 coding sequence is TGTGCCAGCCCAGGACTAGCGGGAGGGTATGGAAACGAGCAGTACTTC.

The chain is built from TRBV10-3 and TRBJ2-7; D gene unclear. The CDR3 has 14 amino acids. CDR1 and CDR2 (germline): ENHRY, SYGVKD. The V gene lost 4 bases and the J gene lost 2 bases, with 12 bases spanning the gap. The CDR3 DNA follows: TGTGCCATCAGTGCTGACCAGGCCGCCTACGAGCAGTACTTC. Translating gives CAISADQAAYEQYF.

The chain joins TRBV9 to TRBJ2-1, with TRBD2 matching 9 bases. V lost 0 bases to trimming and J lost 5 bases; unmatched junction nucleotides: 6. Germline lookup yields CDR1 SGDLS and CDR2 YYNGEE. This CDR3 has 16 residues. Written as DNA, the CDR3 is TGTGCCAGCAGCGTAGGGCCTAGCGGGACAAACAATGAGCAGTTCTTC. Its protein product is CASSVGPSGTNNEQFF.

V gene TRBV12-2 combines with J gene TRBJ2-7; the D segment call TRBD2 is taken from the table without a DNA check. TRBV12-2 is a recognized pseudogene. This CDR3 region has 16 residues. CDR3 sequence (DNA): TGTGCAAGTCGCTTAGTCCTAGCGGGAGGTTTCGACGAGCAGTACTTC. Amino acid sequence: CASRLVLAGGFDEQYF.

The rearrangement uses TRBV4-1 and TRBJ1-4; TRBD1 matches 7 bases. Germline assignment: CDR1 MGHRA and CDR2 YSYEKL. This CDR3 is built from 14 residues. With 8 bases clipped from V and 8 bases from J, the junction kept 11 bases outside the gene matches. The CDR3, as DNA: TGCGCCAGCGCGTCGAACAGGGGTGTGGAAAAACTGTTTTTT. Its protein is CASASNRGVEKLFF.

This chain connects TRBV27 to TRBJ2-1, with 7 nucleotides matching TRBD2. CDR1 is MNHEY, CDR2 SMNVEV, per germline (reference sequence). J lost 0 bases, V lost 4 bases, and 9 bases had no gene match. The CDR3 is made up of 17 amino acids. The CDR3 sequence is CASSYVRGGSSYNEQFF. The CDR3 DNA follows: TGTGCCAGCAGTTACGTTAGGGGAGGGAGCTCCTACAATGAGCAGTTCTTC.

Only one count was recorded for this clone. This chain uses TRBV5-4 with TRBJ2-7; D ambiguous. Germline CDR1 is SGHNT and CDR2 is YYREEE (reference sequence). The CDR3 has 14 amino acids. The ends were cut back, 4 bases at V and 0 bases at J, with 11 bases in the middle. The CDR3 coding sequence is TGTGCCAGCAGCCAAGAGCGAAGCTCCTACGAGCAGTACTTC. It translates to CASSQERSSYEQYF.

The chain has TRBV10-3 and TRBJ1-2; D unresolved. The CDR3 sequence is 16 residues long. CDR1 is ENHRY and CDR2 is SYGVKD in the germline V gene. Trimming removed 4 bases from V and 5 bases from J, with 20 bases in between. CDR3 DNA: TGTGCCATCAGTGGGTCTGGCAGTCAGCGTGGGTATGGCTACACCTTC. Protein product: CAISGSGSQRGYGYTF.

The rearrangement joins TRBV30 to TRBJ2-5; the match to TRBD2 covers 8 bases. The CDR3 totals 13 residues. Germline V gene lookup returns CDR1 GTSNPN and CDR2 SVGIG (reference sequence). Germline trimming cut 1 base from V and 4 bases from J; bases unmatched to any gene: 2. The CDR3 coding sequence is TGTGCCTGGAGTGCGGGGGGGCGAGAGACCCAGTACTTC. This codes for CAWSAGGRETQYF. The full variable domain, with the rest looked up from reference TRBV30 and TRBJ2-5, is SQTIHQWPATLVQPVGSPLSLECTVEGTSNPNLYWYRQAAGRGLQLLFYSVGIGQISSEVPQNLSASRPQDRQFILSSKKLLLSDSGFYLCAWSAGGRETQYFGPGTRLLVL.

This rearrangement joins TRBV4-3 to TRBJ2-1, with TRBD2 matching 10 bases. V gave up 0 bases and J gave up 12 bases; unmatched junction bases: 14. Germline V gives CDR1 LGHNA, CDR2 YSLEER. The CDR3 totals 17 residues. CDR3 nucleotides: TGCGCCAGCAGCCAAGATCGGGGAGGGGTGACTAGCGGGTCGCAGTTCTTC. As protein: CASSQDRGGVTSGSQFF.

The gene calls are TRBV19 and TRBJ2-5; TRBD2 matches 7 bases. The CDR3 covers 15 residues. CDR1 and CDR2 (germline): LNHDA, SQIVND (reference sequence). J lost 2 bases, V lost 6 bases, and 9 bases had no gene match. This CDR3 reads CASSRGEGLQETQYF. CDR3 coding DNA: TGTGCCAGTAGCAGAGGGGAGGGTCTTCAAGAGACCCAGTACTTC.

CDR3 coding DNA: TGTGCCAGCAGCCGTACCGTCCTAGCGGGAGTCGCAAAATACGAGCAGTACTTC. Translating it yields CASSRTVLAGVAKYEQYF. V gene TRBV7-9 combines with J gene TRBJ2-7; TRBD2 aligns across 10 bases. Germline CDR1 and CDR2: SEHNR and FQNEAQ (reference sequence). J lost 4 bases, V lost 5 bases, and 17 bases had no gene match. The CDR3 is 18 amino acids.

The chain carries TRBV10-2 and TRBJ2-2, with 13 bases aligning to TRBD2. The CDR3 is made up of 17 amino acids. Germline CDR1 is WSHSY and CDR2 is SAAADI. The ends lost 3 bases at V and 5 bases at J; junction bases unmatched: 6. CDR3 DNA: TGCGCCAGCAGTGATACTAGCGGGAGGGCCGTGACCGGGGAGCTGTTTTTT. Translation gives CASSDTSGRAVTGELFF.

The rearrangement uses TRBV4-3 and TRBJ1-2; the match to TRBD1 covers 8 bases. V dropped 0 bases and J dropped 4; count of bases not matched to a gene: 13. Germline V gene data show CDR1 as LGHNA and CDR2 as YSLEER. CDR3 length: 18 residues. The CDR3 region has the DNA TGCGCCAGCAGCCAAGATCCCCCCGGGACAGGCATCGTCTATGGCTACACCTTC. Protein sequence: CASSQDPPGTGIVYGYTF.